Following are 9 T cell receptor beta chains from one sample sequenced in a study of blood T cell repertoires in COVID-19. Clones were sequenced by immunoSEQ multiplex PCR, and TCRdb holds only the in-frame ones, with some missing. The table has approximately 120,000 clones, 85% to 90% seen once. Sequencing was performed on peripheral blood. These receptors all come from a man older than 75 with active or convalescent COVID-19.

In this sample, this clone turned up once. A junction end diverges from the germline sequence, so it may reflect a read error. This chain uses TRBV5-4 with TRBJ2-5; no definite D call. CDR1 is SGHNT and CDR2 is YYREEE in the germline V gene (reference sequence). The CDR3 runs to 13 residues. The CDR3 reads CATSFVSQETQYF. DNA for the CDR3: TGTGCCACCAGCTTCGTTAGCCAAGAGACCCAGTACTTC.

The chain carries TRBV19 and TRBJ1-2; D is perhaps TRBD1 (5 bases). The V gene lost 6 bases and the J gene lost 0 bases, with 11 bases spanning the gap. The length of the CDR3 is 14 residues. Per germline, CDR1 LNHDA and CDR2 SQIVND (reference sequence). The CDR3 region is CASSTGVSNYGYTF. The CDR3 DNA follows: TGTGCCAGTAGCACAGGAGTATCTAACTATGGCTACACCTTC.

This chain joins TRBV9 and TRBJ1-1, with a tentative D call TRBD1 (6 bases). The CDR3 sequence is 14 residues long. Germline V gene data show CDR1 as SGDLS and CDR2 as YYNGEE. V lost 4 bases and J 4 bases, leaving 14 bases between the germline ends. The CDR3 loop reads CASSSIPGATEAFF. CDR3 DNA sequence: TGTGCCAGCAGCTCCATCCCAGGGGCCACTGAAGCTTTCTTT.

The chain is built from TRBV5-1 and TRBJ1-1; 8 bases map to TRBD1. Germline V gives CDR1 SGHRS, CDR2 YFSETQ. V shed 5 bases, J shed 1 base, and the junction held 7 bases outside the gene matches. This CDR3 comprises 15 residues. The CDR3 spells CASRKGDRQNTEAFF. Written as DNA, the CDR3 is TGCGCCAGCAGAAAAGGGGACAGGCAGAACACTGAAGCTTTCTTT.

CDR3 loop: CATSRDGGAGEKLFF. The CDR3 bases are TGTGCCACCAGCAGAGATGGGGGGGCTGGTGAAAAACTGTTTTTT. The V call is TRBV15, the J call TRBJ1-4; the D gene is possibly TRBD1 (6 bases). The germline V gene has CDR1 LNHNV and CDR2 YYDKDF (reference sequence). There are 15 residues in the CDR3. V was cut by 0 bases and J by 7 bases, with 12 bases left in between.

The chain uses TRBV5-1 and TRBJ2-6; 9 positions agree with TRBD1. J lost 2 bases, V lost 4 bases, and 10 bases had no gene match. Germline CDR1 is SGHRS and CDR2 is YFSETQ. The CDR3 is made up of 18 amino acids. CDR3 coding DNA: TGCGCCAGCAGCCCGCAAACCGGGACAGGGACTGGGGCCAACGTCCTGACTTTC. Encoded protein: CASSPQTGTGTGANVLTF.

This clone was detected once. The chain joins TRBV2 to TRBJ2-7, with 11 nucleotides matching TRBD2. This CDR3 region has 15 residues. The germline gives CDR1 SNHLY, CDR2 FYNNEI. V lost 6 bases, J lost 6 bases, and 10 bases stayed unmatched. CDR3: CASSQGLAGISEQYF. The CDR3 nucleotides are TGTGCCAGCAGCCAAGGACTAGCGGGTATTTCCGAGCAGTACTTC. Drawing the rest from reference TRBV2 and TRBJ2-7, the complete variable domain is EPEVTQTPSHQVTQMGQEVILRCVPISNHLYFYWYRQILGQKVEFLVSFYNNEISEKSEIFDDQFSVERPDGSNFTLKIRSTKLEDSAMYFCASSQGLAGISEQYFGPGTRLTVT.

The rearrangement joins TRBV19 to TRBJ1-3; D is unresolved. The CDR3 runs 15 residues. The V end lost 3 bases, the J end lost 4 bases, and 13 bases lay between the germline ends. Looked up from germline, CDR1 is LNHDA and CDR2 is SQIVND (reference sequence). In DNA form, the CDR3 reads TGTGCCAGTAGTATGCGGGAAATATTGGGAAACACCATATATTTT. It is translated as CASSMREILGNTIYF.

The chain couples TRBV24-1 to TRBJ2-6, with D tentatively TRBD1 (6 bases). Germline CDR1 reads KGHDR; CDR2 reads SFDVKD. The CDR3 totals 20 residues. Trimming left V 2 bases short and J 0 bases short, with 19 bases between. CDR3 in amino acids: CATSDSRSGGPLSGANVLTF. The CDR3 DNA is TGTGCCACCAGTGATTCCCGTTCTGGGGGCCCCCTCTCTGGGGCCAACGTCCTGACTTTC.